This entry lists 27 T cell receptor delta chains sequenced from one sample in a study of gamma-delta T cells after stem cell transplantation. TCRdb re-called the RT-PCR reads via CATT. Seen here are 13,000 to 15,000 delta-chain clones, approximately 32% observed once, and the top ten hold approximately 3.8%. Material for sequencing was gamma-delta T cells. Source of these receptors: a human donor. It is not recorded whose cells these are; they may come from a transplant donor.

A few counts support this clone. The V gene is TRDV1, the J gene TRDJ1; D gene unclear. V lost 4 bases, J lost 1 base, and 10 bases lay in between. Germline CDR1 TSWWSYY, CDR2 QGS. This CDR3 has 14 amino acids. The CDR3 bases are TGTGCTCTTGGGGTACCTGCCTTCACCGATAAACTCATCTTT. It yields the protein CALGVPAFTDKLIF.

This clone was observed a handful of times. The chain employs TRDV3 and TRDJ1; TRDD3 agrees at 11 bases. This CDR3 contains 20 residues. J gave up 0 bases and V 4 bases, and 22 bases lay outside the gene matches. CDR1 TVYSNPD and CDR2 GDNSRS come from the germline V gene (reference sequence). DNA for the CDR3: TGTGCCTCGAACTCCTACGAACTGGGGGATAACGCTCCCTACACCGATAAACTCATCTTT. Translated: CASNSYELGDNAPYTDKLIF.

The CDR3 sequence is CACDTVLGETAQLFF. DNA of the CDR3: TGTGCCTGTGACACCGTACTGGGGGAGACAGCACAACTCTTCTTT. V is TRDV2 and J is TRDJ2, with 9 bases aligning to TRDD3. Losses at the gene ends were 0 bases for V and 4 bases for J; bases not matched to a gene: 2. Germline CDR1 reads GEAIGNYY; CDR2 reads EKD. This CDR3 has 15 residues.

In this sample, this clone turned up a few times. This chain connects TRDV1 to TRDJ1; 7 bases fit TRDD2. The CDR3 spans 15 residues. Germline V gene sequence: CDR1 TSWWSYY, CDR2 QGS. With 5 bases clipped from V and 1 base from J, the junction kept 7 bases outside the gene matches. The CDR3, as DNA: TGTGCTCTTGGGTCATATCCTTCCTCCACCGATAAACTCATCTTT. Translation gives CALGSYPSSTDKLIF.

CDR3 DNA: TGTGCCTGTGACCTACGCGGGGGTTATTCCTGGGACACCCGACAGATGTTTTTC. Residues: CACDLRGGYSWDTRQMFF. V is TRDV2 and J is TRDJ3; TRDD3 might be the D (5 bases). Deletions cut 3 bases from V and 1 base from J, with 15 bases between. Germline CDR1 GEAIGNYY, CDR2 EKD. This CDR3 comprises 18 residues.

The chain recombines TRDV1 with TRDJ1, with 9 bases fitting TRDD3. Germline CDR1 is TSWWSYY and CDR2 is QGS. The CDR3 contains 21 residues. V shed 2 bases and J 4 bases; nucleotides not matched to a gene: 23. In nucleotides, the CDR3 is TGTGCTCTTGGGGAAGCCCGACTCGCGCACTCTGGGGGATTCGATTACGATAAACTCATCTTT. Amino acid sequence: CALGEARLAHSGGFDYDKLIF.

Notes on this clone: Just one base apart from a much larger clone, this may be a read error. Other DNA sequences in this specimen translate into the identical CDR3. The chain links TRDV2 to TRDJ2, with 13 bases aligning to TRDD3. Germline V gene data show CDR1 as GEAIGNYY and CDR2 as EKD. Unmatched junction bases numbered 2, after V lost 3 bases and J lost 8 bases. The CDR3 loop spans 14 amino acids. The chain's CDR3 is CACDVLGDTAQLFF. In DNA, the CDR3 is TGTGCCTGTGACGTACTGGGGGATACGGCACAACTCTTCTTT.

This clone was seen a handful of times. The genes are TRDV1 and TRDJ1, with 9 bases identical to TRDD3. V was pared by 5 bases and J by 4 bases, with 20 bases of the junction left unmatched. This CDR3 has 19 residues. Germline V lookup: CDR1 TSWWSYY, CDR2 QGS. The CDR3: CALGNLPGGLKWAIDKLIF. In nucleotides, the CDR3 is TGTGCTCTTGGGAACCTACCTGGGGGATTAAAATGGGCGATCGATAAACTCATCTTT.

The chain recombines TRDV2 with TRDJ3; 12 nucleotides line up with TRDD3. The CDR3 is 22 amino acids. The junction had 14 bases not matched to a gene; V was cut back by 3 bases and J by 0 bases. CDR1 and CDR2 (germline): GEAIGNYY, EKD. CDR3: CACDPALNWGIQSSWDTRQMFF. The CDR3 DNA reads TGTGCCTGTGACCCGGCCTTAAACTGGGGGATACAGAGCTCCTGGGACACCCGACAGATGTTTTTC.

This clone was detected a few times. The chain links TRDV3 to TRDJ1; 8 positions match TRDD3. Trimming at V came to 1 base and at J to 2 bases, leaving 18 bases not matched to a gene. Germline CDR1 and CDR2: TVYSNPD and GDNSRS (reference sequence). The CDR3 is 18 residues long. CDR3 region: CAFMFGPLVLGATDKLIF. The CDR3 DNA is TGTGCCTTTATGTTCGGGCCTTTGGTACTGGGGGCTACCGATAAACTCATCTTT.

In its sample, this clone was seen a few times. This CDR3 is also generated by other DNA sequences in the sample. The J gene is TRDJ3, the V gene TRDV2; TRDD3 aligns across 12 bases. This CDR3 has 18 amino acids. Per the germline V gene, CDR1 is GEAIGNYY and CDR2 is EKD. Germline trimming cut 1 base from V and 4 bases from J; bases unmatched to any gene: 4. This CDR3 is CACDTVLGDTWDTRQMFF. DNA of the CDR3: TGTGCCTGTGACACAGTACTGGGGGATACTTGGGACACCCGACAGATGTTTTTC.

This sequence joins TRDV1 and TRDJ1; 11 bases line up with TRDD3. Germline V lookup: CDR1 TSWWSYY, CDR2 QGS. The CDR3 contains 17 residues. V lost 1 base, J lost 1 base, and 5 bases stayed unmatched. The CDR3 spells CALGEPVGDTCTDKLIF. CDR3 DNA: TGTGCTCTTGGGGAACCCGTGGGGGATACGTGCACCGATAAACTCATCTTT.

This clone appeared once. Other nucleotide sequences in the sample specify the same CDR3. The rearrangement joins TRDV2 to TRDJ3; 7 bases are shared with TRDD3. The CDR3 is made up of 19 amino acids. The junction had 9 bases not matched to a gene; V was cut back by 0 bases and J by 2 bases. The germline V gene encodes CDR1 GEAIGNYY and CDR2 EKD. CDR3 sequence (DNA): TGTGCCTGTGACACCGTCGGGGATAAAGGGACCTGGGACACCCGACAGATGTTTTTC. It specifies CACDTVGDKGTWDTRQMFF.

This clone appeared a few times. This sample includes further DNA sequences coding for the same CDR3. The chain employs TRDV1 and TRDJ1; TRDD3 matches 7 bases. Germline V gene data show CDR1 as TSWWSYY and CDR2 as QGS. This CDR3 region has 19 residues. V lost 3 bases, J lost 0 bases, and 16 bases stayed unmatched. CDR3 in DNA: TGTGCTCTTGGGGAGTCCCCAGCCCTGGGGGGCGAGTACACCGATAAACTCATCTTT. Translating gives CALGESPALGGEYTDKLIF.

The chain combines TRDV2 with TRDJ3, with TRDD3 matching 7 bases. The CDR3 contains 20 residues. The junction had 10 bases not matched to a gene; V was cut back by 0 bases and J by 0 bases. The germline V gene has CDR1 GEAIGNYY and CDR2 EKD. CDR3 DNA sequence: TGTGCCTGTGACACCCTCCCTGGGGGCTATTACTCCTGGGACACCCGACAGATGTTTTTC. As protein: CACDTLPGGYYSWDTRQMFF.

The chain couples TRDV3 to TRDJ1, with 8 bases lining up with TRDD3. V was pared by 4 bases and J by 0 bases, with 22 bases of the junction left unmatched. Germline CDR1 reads TVYSNPD; CDR2 reads GDNSRS (reference sequence). The CDR3 length is 19 residues. CDR3 nucleotide sequence: TGTGCCTCCGCCGTTTCTTACAGTCTGGGGGAATCGTACACCGATAAACTCATCTTT. Translating it yields CASAVSYSLGESYTDKLIF.

This clone was found a few times. The J gene is TRDJ1, the V gene TRDV3; D uncertain. V was clipped by 1 base and J by 1 base, with 13 bases between them. This CDR3 region has 14 residues. Germline CDR1 TVYSNPD, CDR2 GDNSRS (reference sequence). The CDR3, as DNA: TGTGCCTTTAACCAGCCAGAGGGCACCGATAAACTCATCTTT. Amino acid sequence: CAFNQPEGTDKLIF.

In the case of this clone: A read error may produce the germline difference seen at one junction end. This chain joins TRDV2 and TRDJ3; D might be TRDD2 or TRDD3, each matching 5 bases. CDR3 length: 15 amino acids. CDR1 is GEAIGNYY and CDR2 is EKD in the germline V gene. The CDR3 spells CACDKGAWDTLQIFF. CDR3 in DNA: TGTGCCTGTGACAAAGGCGCCTGGGACACCCTACAGATTTTTTTC.

The gene calls are TRDV1 and TRDJ1; 7 bases line up with TRDD3. V shed 10 bases and J 1 base; nucleotides not matched to a gene: 12. This CDR3 is 15 amino acids long. The V gene's germline CDR1 is TSWWSYY and CDR2 QGS. The CDR3: CAHIPTGDSTDKLIF. The CDR3 DNA reads TGTGCTCATATCCCTACTGGGGATTCCACCGATAAACTCATCTTT.

This clone was counted a single time. The chain links TRDV3 to TRDJ1; tentative D call: TRDD2 (6 bases). CDR1 is TVYSNPD, CDR2 GDNSRS, per germline (reference sequence). Between the trimmed V and J ends, which lost 2 bases and 0 bases, there was a span of 22 bases. The length of the CDR3 is 17 residues. The CDR3 DNA sequence: TGTGCCTTTTACCCGATCCTACTTCGGAGGTACACCGATAAACTCATCTTT. It yields the protein CAFYPILLRRYTDKLIF.

V and J are TRDV2 and TRDJ3, with 7 bases identical to TRDD3. This CDR3 has 19 residues. V was clipped by 2 bases and J by 2 bases; unmatched bases: 11. The germline CDR1 and CDR2 sequences are GEAIGNYY and EKD. The CDR3 DNA follows: TGTGCCTGTGACATAGGGGGATTTTTACCAACCTGGGACACCCGACAGATGTTTTTC. This encodes CACDIGGFLPTWDTRQMFF.

This clone turned up a few times. The gene calls are TRDV2 and TRDJ2, with 9 positions matching TRDD3. V trimming: 0 bases; J trimming: 1 base; junction bases outside the gene matches: 5. The germline V gene has CDR1 GEAIGNYY and CDR2 EKD. The CDR3 is made up of 17 amino acids. CDR3 region: CACDTGRLGDLTAQLFF. The CDR3 DNA sequence: TGTGCCTGTGACACCGGACGACTGGGGGATTTGACAGCACAACTCTTCTTT.

A few counts support this clone. This sequence joins TRDV3 and TRDJ1, with 7 bases aligning to TRDD3. CDR1 and CDR2 from the germline V gene are TVYSNPD and GDNSRS (reference sequence). With 3 bases clipped from V and 4 bases from J, the junction kept 8 bases outside the gene matches. The CDR3 extends over 13 amino acids. The CDR3 here is CALTLGVLDKLIF. The DNA of the CDR3 is TGTGCCTTAACCCTGGGGGTCCTCGATAAACTCATCTTT.

J is TRDJ1 and V is TRDV3, with 9 bases aligning to TRDD3. CDR3 length: 18 amino acids. Per germline, CDR1 TVYSNPD and CDR2 GDNSRS (reference sequence). With V trimmed by 4 bases and J by 0 bases, 18 bases remained unmatched. The CDR3 loop reads CASPSHWGRVEDTDKLIF. The CDR3 DNA reads as TGTGCCTCACCTAGTCACTGGGGGAGAGTGGAGGACACCGATAAACTCATCTTT.

This clone came up a few times. The chain links TRDV2 to TRDJ1, with 9 bases identical to TRDD3. The trim removed 3 bases at V and 1 base at J, leaving 14 bases unmatched. The CDR3 sequence is 18 residues long. Germline CDR1 and CDR2: GEAIGNYY and EKD. The CDR3 is CACDFAYWGTPCTDKLIF. CDR3 DNA sequence: TGTGCCTGTGACTTCGCGTACTGGGGGACTCCTTGCACCGATAAACTCATCTTT.

This clone showed up just once. The V segment is TRDV2, and no J call was made; the table names TRDD3, a call not compared with the DNA. Germline CDR1 GEAIGNYY, CDR2 EKD. This CDR3 contains 15 residues. CDR3 DNA: TGTGCCTGTGACACCGTTTCCACTGGGGATACCCATCTCCACTTC. As protein: CACDTVSTGDTHLHF.

This clone was seen a handful of times. The J gene is TRDJ1, the V gene TRDV1; 7 nucleotides match TRDD3. The J segment lost 0 bases and the V segment lost 4 bases, leaving 20 bases of the junction unmatched. Germline CDR1 reads TSWWSYY; CDR2 reads QGS. CDR3 length equals 20 residues. The CDR3 protein is CALGGRGSLWDTPYTDKLIF. In DNA form, the CDR3 reads TGTGCTCTTGGGGGTAGAGGATCCCTCTGGGATACCCCGTACACCGATAAACTCATCTTT.